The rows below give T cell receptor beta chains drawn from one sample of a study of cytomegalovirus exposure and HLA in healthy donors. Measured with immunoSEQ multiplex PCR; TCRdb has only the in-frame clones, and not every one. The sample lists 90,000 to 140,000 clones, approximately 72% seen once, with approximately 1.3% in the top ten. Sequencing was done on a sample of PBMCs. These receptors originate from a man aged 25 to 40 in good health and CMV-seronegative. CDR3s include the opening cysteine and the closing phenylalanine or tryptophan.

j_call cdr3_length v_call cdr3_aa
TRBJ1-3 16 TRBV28 CASSPGTWTGYGTIYF
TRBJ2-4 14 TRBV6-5 CASSEGSRVNIQYF
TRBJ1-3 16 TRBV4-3 CASSQERGYSGNTIYF
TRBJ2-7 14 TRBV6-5 CASSGGGVTYEQYF
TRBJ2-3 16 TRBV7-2 CASSLGRRGGTDTQYF
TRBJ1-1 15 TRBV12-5 CASGLRTGSGEEAFF
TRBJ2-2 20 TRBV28 CASSGLRLAGGPRNRGELFF
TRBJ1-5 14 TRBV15 CATSEDRLSQPQHF
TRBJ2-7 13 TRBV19 CASSIDRTDVQYF
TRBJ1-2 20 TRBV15 CATSSLLPRGQGSIAGGYTF
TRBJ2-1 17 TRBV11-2 CASSLRASGTLLDEQFF
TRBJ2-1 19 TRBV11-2 CASIRQRGTSGRPYNEQFF
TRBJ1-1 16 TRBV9 CASSVRIRGRRTEAFF
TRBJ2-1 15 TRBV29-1 CSAASGLVRDNEQFF
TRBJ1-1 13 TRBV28 CASRYPSTTEAFF
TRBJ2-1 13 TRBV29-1 CSVDFSQNNEQFF
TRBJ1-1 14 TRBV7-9 CASSHGRGDTEAFF
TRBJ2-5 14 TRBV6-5 CASSYGGLQETQYF
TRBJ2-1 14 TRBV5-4 CASSLTSGSDEQFF
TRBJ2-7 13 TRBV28 CASKRTGSYEQYF